The clone carrying this TCR beta chain has only one observation. The sample belongs to a study of shared T cell receptors in the human thymus. V lost 0 bases, J lost 1 base, and 3 bases stayed unmatched. The CDR3 is made up of 16 amino acids. Germline V gene data show CDR1 as KGHSH and CDR2 as LQKENI. Using immunoSEQ multiplex PCR, the repertoire was profiled, and TCRdb retains in-frame clones only, with some absent. The sample has hundreds of thousands of clones; more than 70% are singletons. Another study also made use of these data, one on human thymus T cells. That study reports: Resections that were taken during corrective heart surgery supplied the thymus tissue.

The TCR comes from a boy younger than two with a congenital heart defect. The chain joins TRBV18 to TRBJ1-1; 9 bases line up with TRBD1. Sequencing input: thymocytes. DNA of the CDR3: TGTGCCAGCTCACCACCGGACAGGGGTGGGAACACTGAAGCTTTCTTT. Translated: CASSPPDRGGNTEAFF.